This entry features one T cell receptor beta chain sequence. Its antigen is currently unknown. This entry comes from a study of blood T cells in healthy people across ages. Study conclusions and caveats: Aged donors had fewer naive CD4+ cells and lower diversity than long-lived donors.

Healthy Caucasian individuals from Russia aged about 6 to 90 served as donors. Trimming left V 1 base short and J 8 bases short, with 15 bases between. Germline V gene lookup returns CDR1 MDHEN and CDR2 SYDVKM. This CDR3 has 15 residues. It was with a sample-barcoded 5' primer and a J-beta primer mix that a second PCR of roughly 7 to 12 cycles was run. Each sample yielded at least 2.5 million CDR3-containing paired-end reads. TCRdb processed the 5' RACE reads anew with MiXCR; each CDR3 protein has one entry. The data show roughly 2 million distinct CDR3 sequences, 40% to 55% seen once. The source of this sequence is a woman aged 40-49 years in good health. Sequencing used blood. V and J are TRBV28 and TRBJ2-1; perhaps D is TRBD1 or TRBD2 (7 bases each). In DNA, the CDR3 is TGTGCCAGCAGTTTATCCTGGGACAGCGGGGATGAGCAGTTCTTC. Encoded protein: CASSLSWDSGDEQFF.